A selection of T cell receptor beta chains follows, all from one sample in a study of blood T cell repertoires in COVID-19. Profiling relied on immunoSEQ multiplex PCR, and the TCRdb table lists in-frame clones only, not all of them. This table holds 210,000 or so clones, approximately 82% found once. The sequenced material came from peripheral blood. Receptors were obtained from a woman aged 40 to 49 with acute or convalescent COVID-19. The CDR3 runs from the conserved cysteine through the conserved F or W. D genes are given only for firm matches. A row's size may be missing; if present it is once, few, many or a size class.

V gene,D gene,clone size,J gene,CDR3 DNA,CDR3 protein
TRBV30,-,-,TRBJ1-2,TGTGCCTGGAGTGATCACGATGAGGGCTACACCTTC,CAWSDHDEGYTF
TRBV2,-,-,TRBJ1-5,TGTGCCAGCCGGTCAGGGACAAAGCAGCCCCAGCATTTT,CASRSGTKQPQHF
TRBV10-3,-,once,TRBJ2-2,TGTGCCATCAGTCACCGACACCTCACCGGGGAGCTGTTTTTT,CAISHRHLTGELFF
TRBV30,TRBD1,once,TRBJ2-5,TGTGCCTGGAGACCGGGACAGGGACAATGGGCCCAGTACTTC,CAWRPGQGQWAQYF
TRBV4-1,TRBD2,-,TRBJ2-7,TGCGCCAGCAGCCTCGGACTAGACTACGAGCAGTACTTC,CASSLGLDYEQYF
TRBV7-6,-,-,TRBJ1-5,TGTGCCAGCAGCTTAGAGCAGGGGAGTGATCAGCCCCAGCATTTT,CASSLEQGSDQPQHF
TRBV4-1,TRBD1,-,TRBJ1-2,TGCGCCAGCAGCCCATCGCTGAGACCCGGGACAGGGGGCAACACTAACTATGGCTACACCTTC,CASSPSLRPGTGGNTNYGYTF
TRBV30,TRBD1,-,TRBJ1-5,TGTGCCTGGGCGGTGTGGGACAGGGGGGATCAGCCCCAGCATTTT,CAWAVWDRGDQPQHF
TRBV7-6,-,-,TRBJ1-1,TGTGCCAGCAGCTTAGTCGGAGGAAAGGAAGCTTTCTTT,CASSLVGGKEAFF
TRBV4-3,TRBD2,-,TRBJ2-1,TGCGCCAGCAGCCAAACTAGCGGGGGTTACAATGAGCAGTTCTTC,CASSQTSGGYNEQFF
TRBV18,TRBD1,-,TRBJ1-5,TGTGCCAGCTCAACAGGGGGCAATCAGCCCCAGCATTTT,CASSTGGNQPQHF
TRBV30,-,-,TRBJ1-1,TGTGCCTGGAGTGTACCCCACGCGAGGAACACTGAAGCTTTCTTT,CAWSVPHARNTEAFF
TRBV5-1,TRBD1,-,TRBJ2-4,TGCGCCAGCAGCTTGGGCCCCGGGACAGGGGAAAACATTCAGTACTTC,CASSLGPGTGENIQYF
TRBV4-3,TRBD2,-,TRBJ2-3,TGCGCCAGCAGCCAAGATCGTGGTAGCGGGAGTACAGATACGCAGTATTTT,CASSQDRGSGSTDTQYF
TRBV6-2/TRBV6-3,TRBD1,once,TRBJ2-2,TGTGCCAGCAGTTATAGCACAGGGGCTCTGACCGGGGAGCTGTTTTTT,CASSYSTGALTGELFF
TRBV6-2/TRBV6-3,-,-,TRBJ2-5,TGTGCCAGCAGTCTCCCCGTCGGGGCCCAGTACTTC,CASSLPVGAQYF
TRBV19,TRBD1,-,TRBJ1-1,TGTGCCAGTAGTAAGACAGGGAGGCCTGAAGCTTTCTTT,CASSKTGRPEAFF
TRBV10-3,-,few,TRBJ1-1,TGTGCCATCAGTCCAGGGACACCTACCTACACTGAAGCTTTCTTT,CAISPGTPTYTEAFF
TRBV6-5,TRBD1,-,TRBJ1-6,TGTGCCAGCAGGTCAACAGGGGGCACAAATTCACCCCTCCACTTT,CASRSTGGTNSPLHF
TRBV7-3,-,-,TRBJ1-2,TGTGCCAGCAGCTTAGCTGGGCAGGACTATGGCTACACCTTC,CASSLAGQDYGYTF
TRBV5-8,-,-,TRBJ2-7,TGTGCCAGCAGCCGGGACTCGATTCGAAGCGAGCAGTACTTC,CASSRDSIRSEQYF
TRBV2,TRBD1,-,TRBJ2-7,TGTGCCAGCAGTGAAGTGGACAGGGACTACGAGCAGTACTTC,CASSEVDRDYEQYF
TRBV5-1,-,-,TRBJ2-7,TGCGCCAGCAGCTTGAACCGGGCCAATCTAGCCGGCGAGCAGTACTTC,CASSLNRANLAGEQYF
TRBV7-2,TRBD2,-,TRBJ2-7,TGTGCCAGCAGCTTAGCCCCTAGCGGGCTGAGCTCCTACGAGCAGTACTTC,CASSLAPSGLSSYEQYF
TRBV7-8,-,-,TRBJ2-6,TGTGCCAGCAGCTCGGACAGTAGCTCTGGGGCCAACGTCCTGACTTTC,CASSSDSSSGANVLTF
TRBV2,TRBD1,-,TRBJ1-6,TGTGCCAGCAGTCCACAGGGGGCCTATAATTCACCCCTCCACTTT,CASSPQGAYNSPLHF
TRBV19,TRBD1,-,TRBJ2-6,TGTGCCAGTAGTTCCGGACAGGGCCCCTCTGGGGCCAACGTCCTGACTTTC,CASSSGQGPSGANVLTF
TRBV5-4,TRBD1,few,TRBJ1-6,TGTGCCAGCAGCTTGACGGCCGGGGGACAGGGGACTTCACCCCTCCACTTT,CASSLTAGGQGTSPLHF
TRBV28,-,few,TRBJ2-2,TGTGCCAGCAGTTTAGAGTACACCGGGGAGCTGTTTTTT,CASSLEYTGELFF
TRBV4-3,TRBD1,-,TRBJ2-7,TGCGCCAGCAGCACACGACAGGGGTCCTACGAGCAGTACTTC,CASSTRQGSYEQYF